Listed here are 7 T cell receptor beta chains from one sample, sequenced in a study of cytomegalovirus exposure and HLA in healthy donors. The PCR had 60 Vbeta and 13 Jbeta primers. Repertoires were generated with immunoSEQ multiplex PCR, while TCRdb's copy carries only in-frame clones and drops some. Of around 120,000 clones in the sample, 65% to 80% were seen once. Sequencing was carried out using PBMCs. The receptors were gathered from a woman aged 40-49 years in good health and CMV-seropositive.

The chain combines TRBV30 with TRBJ1-2; 7 bases agree with TRBD1. Germline V CDR1 and CDR2: GTSNPN, SVGIG (reference sequence). The J segment lost 7 bases and the V segment lost 2 bases, leaving 7 bases of the junction unmatched. This CDR3 region has 13 residues. The CDR3 DNA reads as TGTGCCTGGAGTAAAGGGGGCGCGGGTGGCTACACCTTC. This sequence encodes CAWSKGGAGGYTF.

The chain recombines TRBV5-4 with TRBJ1-1; perhaps TRBD1 as D (5 bases). Trimming took off 3 bases at V and 6 bases at J, with 15 bases between the two ends. This CDR3 comprises 14 residues. Germline CDR1 SGHNT, CDR2 YYREEE (reference sequence). CDR3 in DNA: TGTGCCAGCAGCTCCCGCGGGGGGAGTGCTGAAGCTTTCTTT. Residues: CASSSRGGSAEAFF.

The chain carries TRBV7-3 and TRBJ1-1; 10 nucleotides agree with TRBD1. This CDR3 contains 14 residues. Trimming cost V 5 bases and J 7 bases; bases outside gene matches: 7. The germline V gene has CDR1 SGHTA and CDR2 FQGTGA. In DNA form, the CDR3 reads TGTGCCAGCAGCCCAGACAGGGGGCCGGGTGAAGCTTTCTTT. It translates to CASSPDRGPGEAFF.

In its sample, this clone was seen once. The V and J genes are TRBV23-1 and TRBJ1-2, with TRBD1 as a possible D gene (6 bases). TRBV23-1 is an ORF; its function is uncertain. Trimming left V 3 bases short and J 0 bases short, with 11 bases between. CDR3 length: 15 residues. CDR3 loop: CASSHPDSANYGYTF. The CDR3 DNA sequence: TGCGCCAGCAGTCACCCGGACAGCGCTAACTATGGCTACACCTTC.

The gene calls are TRBV30 and TRBJ1-6; D not certain. Germline CDR1 GTSNPN, CDR2 SVGIG (reference sequence). The length of the CDR3 is 14 residues. V was trimmed by 1 base and J by 8 bases, leaving 12 bases between them. This CDR3 is CAWSERGSDSPLHF. DNA for the CDR3: TGTGCCTGGAGTGAGCGGGGTTCGGATTCACCCCTCCACTTT.

This sequence joins TRBV5-1 and TRBJ1-6, with 7 bases identical to TRBD1. Losses at the gene ends were 4 bases for V and 9 bases for J; bases not matched to a gene: 10. The germline V gene has CDR1 SGHRS and CDR2 YFSETQ. There are 15 residues in the CDR3. CDR3 sequence reads: CASSEGQSLSSPLHF. CDR3 nucleotide sequence: TGCGCCAGCAGCGAGGGACAGTCTTTGAGTTCACCCCTCCACTTT.

The chain combines TRBV9 with TRBJ2-1, with TRBD2 identical over 8 bases. The germline V gene encodes CDR1 SGDLS and CDR2 YYNGEE. The CDR3 is 15 residues long. The V segment lost 0 bases and the J segment 6 bases; nucleotides outside the gene matches: 5. The CDR3 protein is CASSVDGTRANEQFF. The CDR3 coding sequence is TGTGCCAGCAGCGTAGATGGGACTAGAGCCAATGAGCAGTTCTTC.